The entry that follows covers one T cell receptor beta chain sequence. The antigen this receptor binds is unknown. No base qualities exist here, and no much larger clone lies one base off it. The High Capacity cDNA Reverse Transcription Kit was used to reverse transcribe all of the isolated RNA, meaning that expressed TCRB transcripts were what got sequenced. Deep immunoSEQ sequencing was applied to naive, central memory and regulatory T cell samples, giving an average of around 4 million total reads per sample. Sorted cells were lysed in RLT buffer and RNA was extracted with DNase-treated RNeasy Micro or Mini kits, depending on cell number. Each cell subset was processed separately to prevent cross-contamination, with patient and healthy donor samples processed together. TCRB sequences were amplified from cDNA with the immunoSEQ multiplex PCR, producing 87-bp fragments spanning the CDR3 region. The amplicons were sequenced using the Illumina HiSeq platform. For the original study's pipeline: Synthetic template baselines were used to correct PCR bias computationally, reads within Hamming distance 2 were collapsed, and singletons that could not be merged were discarded. By aligning reads against IMGT, V, D and J genes, CDR3 length, and insertions or deletions at six rearrangement sites were assigned. Within each subset, clonotype counts were normalized to sorted cell number, and only after that were true diversity and Gini coefficients computed with the tcR R package. Repertoire sharing was quantified using the overlap coefficient calculated on TCRB nucleotide sequences. Out-of-frame TCRB sequences from naive cells were analyzed as a proxy for the pre-selection repertoire. The source is immuneACCESS, and TCRdb retained only in-frame sequences with V and J called. Part of the clones is not carried over; for the studies checked, unresolved V genes explain less than half of this, and the remainder is unexplained. That table gives V, J and clone size, and the DNA gave D and trimming. The sample table lists around 330,000 clones, approximately 11% of them with a count of one. The ten biggest clones cover more than 0.015% of the sample.

This sample is part of a study of beta chain features in type 1 diabetes (dated by TCRdb to between 2017 and 2018). Context from the whole study: Mean age, gender distribution, total cell number and subset yield were not different between patients and healthy donors. A total of 90 million to 120 million sorted cells were examined across all samples, and a strong correlation was observed between cell number per subset and RNA yield. In the study, recently diagnosed type 1 diabetes patients and matched healthy donors were compared on the TCRB repertoires of their sorted circulating CD4+ T cell subsets. Naive and central memory subsets were obtained from all 30 or so donors, but regulatory and stem cell-like memory subsets were isolated from only 8 patients and roughly 8 healthy donors.

The CDR3 starts with the cysteine, ends with the phenylalanine, and has 17 residues. Only the CDR3 portion is preserved as DNA: 51 bases, with reading frame beginning at the first base. CDR1 is given as SGDLS and CDR2 as YYNGEE, both from the germline V gene. Germline trimming: 0 bases from V, 4 bases from J; junction bases outside gene matches: 8. Beyond this particular receptor, the publication reports: PCR might favor shorter templates, but patient and control samples were amplified and corrected together, so any skew would affect both groups equally. Because cDNA was sequenced instead of genomic DNA, highly expressing activated cells could be over-represented, though the groups showed no difference in activation or CD3 levels. At VDJ recombination sites, type 1 diabetes patients had fewer insertions and more deleted nucleotides, which implies abnormalities in thymic rearrangement. Naive, central memory and regulatory TCRB repertoires appeared more similar among patients than among healthy donors. HLA sub-analyses involved small numbers of individuals, so any influence of HLA type on TCRB rearrangement remained unresolved. A moderate but significant shortening of TCRB CDR3 length was observed in type 1 diabetes patients in all four CD4+ subsets.

A single peripheral blood draw of around 120 mL on average was collected from each donor into heparinised tubes. A BD FACSAria II and a panel including CD45RO, CCR7, CD25, CD127, CD95 and CD27 were used to sort naive, central memory, regulatory and stem cell-like memory CD4+ T cells. Every sorted population had a purity above 95%. PBMCs were isolated immediately by Lymphoprep density gradient centrifugation and stained directly without culture. Samples were stained and sorted in pairs, with one healthy donor and one patient per experiment, so that batch effects were minimized. The TCR comes from a woman in her twenties or thirties in good health. This chain joins TRBV9 to TRBJ2-7, and 12 bases in between align with TRBD2. Sequencing was carried out using naive CD4+ T cells from blood. The sample's cell subset or site, from its label and the paper: true naive CD4+ T cells. The DNA sequence is as follows: TGTGCCAGCAGCGTAGACCCCCTAGCGGGAGGGCGGTACGAGCAGTACTTC. The encoded protein is CASSVDPLAGGRYEQYF.